This is a list of T cell receptor beta chains from one sample in a study of cytomegalovirus exposure and HLA in healthy donors. The protocol was immunoSEQ multiplex PCR, while the TCRdb copy is restricted to in-frame clones and leaves out a portion. This table holds some 170,000 clones, about 77% found once. The material sequenced was PBMCs. The receptor set was obtained from a woman in her forties or fifties in good health and CMV-seronegative. CDR3s include the opening cysteine and the closing phenylalanine or tryptophan. D genes are given only for firm matches. For some rows the clone size is stated as once, few or many, or as a class when expanded; others skip it.

CDR3nt: TGCGCCAGCAGCTTGGAACCCACAGGGGCAGACACTGAAGCTTTCTTT
CDR3aa: CASSLEPTGADTEAFF
abundance: few
len: 16
v_gene: TRBV5-1
d_gene: TRBD1
j_gene: TRBJ1-1

CDR3nt: TGTGCCAGCAGCTTGGCCACAGGGGGCTATGAGACCCAGTACTTC
CDR3aa: CASSLATGGYETQYF
abundance: .
len: 15
v_gene: TRBV5-6
d_gene: TRBD1
j_gene: TRBJ2-5

CDR3nt: TGTGCCAGCAGTGTACAGGGGCACTCCGGAAACACCATATATTTT
CDR3aa: CASSVQGHSGNTIYF
abundance: .
len: 15
v_gene: TRBV28
d_gene: TRBD1
j_gene: TRBJ1-3

CDR3nt: TGTGCCAGCAGTCCTTCCGGACAGGGGAATACGGTGACCCAGTACTTC
CDR3aa: CASSPSGQGNTVTQYF
abundance: .
len: 16
v_gene: TRBV28
d_gene: TRBD1
j_gene: TRBJ2-5

CDR3nt: TGTGCCATCAGTGATACAGGGGTCTCTCAGTTCTTC
CDR3aa: CAISDTGVSQFF
abundance: few
len: 12
v_gene: TRBV10-3
d_gene: TRBD1
j_gene: TRBJ2-1

CDR3nt: TGTGCCAGCAGCTTAGGAGGCTCCTACGAGCAGTACTTC
CDR3aa: CASSLGGSYEQYF
abundance: .
len: 13
v_gene: TRBV11-3
d_gene: .
j_gene: TRBJ2-7

CDR3nt: TGCGCCAGCAGCTCTTGGACTGGAAGGGATACGCAGTATTTT
CDR3aa: CASSSWTGRDTQYF
abundance: .
len: 14
v_gene: TRBV5-1
d_gene: .
j_gene: TRBJ2-3

CDR3nt: TGTGCCAGCAGTTTATCGGGCAGGGACTACGAGCAGTACTTC
CDR3aa: CASSLSGRDYEQYF
abundance: .
len: 14
v_gene: TRBV28
d_gene: .
j_gene: TRBJ2-7

CDR3nt: TGCGCCAGCAGCTCCCTTCTAGCGTCAGAGACCCAGTACTTC
CDR3aa: CASSSLLASETQYF
abundance: .
len: 14
v_gene: TRBV5-1
d_gene: .
j_gene: TRBJ2-5

CDR3nt: TGTGCCAGCAGTTACTCTAGCGGGGGGGCCTACGAGCAGTACTTC
CDR3aa: CASSYSSGGAYEQYF
abundance: .
len: 15
v_gene: TRBV6-5
d_gene: TRBD2
j_gene: TRBJ2-7

CDR3nt: TGTGCCAGCAGCGTAGAGGGGGGGGAAGCCTACGAGCAGTACTTC
CDR3aa: CASSVEGGEAYEQYF
abundance: .
len: 15
v_gene: TRBV9
d_gene: .
j_gene: TRBJ2-7

CDR3nt: TGCGCCAGCAGCTTGTTACGTAGGAGGGGTGCAGATACGCAGTATTTT
CDR3aa: CASSLLRRRGADTQYF
abundance: .
len: 16
v_gene: TRBV5-1
d_gene: .
j_gene: TRBJ2-3

CDR3nt: TGTGCCAGCTCACCTGGGACAGGGACGCTAAACATTCAGTACTTC
CDR3aa: CASSPGTGTLNIQYF
abundance: once
len: 15
v_gene: TRBV18
d_gene: TRBD1
j_gene: TRBJ2-4

CDR3nt: TGTGCCAGCAGCTTAAACCGGGACAGGCCTAACTATGGCTACACCTTC
CDR3aa: CASSLNRDRPNYGYTF
abundance: .
len: 16
v_gene: TRBV7-2
d_gene: TRBD1
j_gene: TRBJ1-2

CDR3nt: TGTGCCAGCACTCTCGGACAGGGGGCAGAGGGAAAACTGTTTTTT
CDR3aa: CASTLGQGAEGKLFF
abundance: .
len: 15
v_gene: TRBV2
d_gene: TRBD1
j_gene: TRBJ1-4

CDR3nt: TGTGCTAGTGGTTTTGGCAACACCGGGGAGCTGTTTTTT
CDR3aa: CASGFGNTGELFF
abundance: .
len: 13
v_gene: TRBV12-5
d_gene: .
j_gene: TRBJ2-2

CDR3nt: TGTGCCAGCAGCTTACATCTGGCGGCGAACACTGAAGCTTTCTTT
CDR3aa: CASSLHLAANTEAFF
abundance: .
len: 15
v_gene: TRBV7-2
d_gene: .
j_gene: TRBJ1-1

CDR3nt: TGTGCCAGCAGTTACTCGAGCGGGTGGAGTGGCGAGACCCAGTACTTC
CDR3aa: CASSYSSGWSGETQYF
abundance: .
len: 16
v_gene: TRBV6-5
d_gene: .
j_gene: TRBJ2-5

CDR3nt: TGTGCCAGCAGTCGGCGGCTCAATTCACCCCTCCACTTT
CDR3aa: CASSRRLNSPLHF
abundance: .
len: 13
v_gene: TRBV6-5
d_gene: .
j_gene: TRBJ1-6

CDR3nt: TGCGCCAGCAGCCTTTCCCTTGGCTCCTCCTACGAGCAGTACTTC
CDR3aa: CASSLSLGSSYEQYF
abundance: .
len: 15
v_gene: TRBV5-1
d_gene: .
j_gene: TRBJ2-7

CDR3nt: TGTTCCAGCAGCCTCGGGACAGGGGCGGCCCGTCAAGAGACCCAGTACTTC
CDR3aa: CSSSLGTGAARQETQYF
abundance: .
len: 17
v_gene: TRBV7-9
d_gene: TRBD1
j_gene: TRBJ2-5

CDR3nt: TGTGCCAGCAAGCTGCTCCCCGACAGTTACGAGCAGTACTTC
CDR3aa: CASKLLPDSYEQYF
abundance: .
len: 14
v_gene: TRBV6-5
d_gene: .
j_gene: TRBJ2-7

CDR3nt: TGCGCCAGCAGCGTCGACAGCTACAATGAGCAGTTCTTC
CDR3aa: CASSVDSYNEQFF
abundance: .
len: 13
v_gene: TRBV5-1
d_gene: .
j_gene: TRBJ2-1

CDR3nt: TGTGCCAGCAGCTACGGGACAGGGGGTTTGAATGAGCAGTTCTTC
CDR3aa: CASSYGTGGLNEQFF
abundance: few
len: 15
v_gene: TRBV5-4
d_gene: TRBD1
j_gene: TRBJ2-1

CDR3nt: TGTGCCACCAGCTTGAAGGAGGGTTACGAGCAGTACTTC
CDR3aa: CATSLKEGYEQYF
abundance: .
len: 13
v_gene: TRBV15
d_gene: .
j_gene: TRBJ2-7

CDR3nt: TGTGCCAGCAGTGAAGATCAGGTAGCGGGAGAGACCCAGTACTTC
CDR3aa: CASSEDQVAGETQYF
abundance: .
len: 15
v_gene: TRBV2
d_gene: TRBD2
j_gene: TRBJ2-5

CDR3nt: TGTGCCAGCAGTGTCGGGGGGGCGTTCCATTTT
CDR3aa: CASSVGGAFHF
abundance: .
len: 11
v_gene: TRBV25-1
d_gene: TRBD2
j_gene: TRBJ2-3

CDR3nt: TGTGCCAGTAGTATAGGACAGGCCAGCTCCTACGAGCAGTACTTC
CDR3aa: CASSIGQASSYEQYF
abundance: once
len: 15
v_gene: TRBV19
d_gene: .
j_gene: TRBJ2-7

CDR3nt: TGTGCCAGCAGTCCCACAGGGTTAACTAATGAAAAACTGTTTTTT
CDR3aa: CASSPTGLTNEKLFF
abundance: .
len: 15
v_gene: TRBV9
d_gene: .
j_gene: TRBJ1-4

CDR3nt: TGTGCCAGCTCACCAGGGACAGGGGGCTATCAGCCCCAGCATTTT
CDR3aa: CASSPGTGGYQPQHF
abundance: .
len: 15
v_gene: TRBV18
d_gene: TRBD1
j_gene: TRBJ1-5

CDR3nt: TGTGCCAGCAGTCAGGGAGGGGAAGAAGATACGCAGTATTTT
CDR3aa: CASSQGGEEDTQYF
abundance: few
len: 14
v_gene: TRBV28
d_gene: TRBD2
j_gene: TRBJ2-3

CDR3nt: TGTGCCAGCAGCTTGGGGGCACTGTTTTTT
CDR3aa: CASSLGALFF
abundance: .
len: 10
v_gene: TRBV5-8
d_gene: .
j_gene: TRBJ1-4

CDR3nt: TGCGCCAGCAGCCAAGATTTCGGTGAAGCTTTCTTT
CDR3aa: CASSQDFGEAFF
abundance: .
len: 12
v_gene: TRBV4-1
d_gene: .
j_gene: TRBJ1-1

CDR3nt: TGTGCCTGGGGGACCACTTTTGGGGGGTACGAAAAACTGTTTTTT
CDR3aa: CAWGTTFGGYEKLFF
abundance: few
len: 15
v_gene: TRBV30
d_gene: .
j_gene: TRBJ1-4

CDR3nt: TGTGCCAGCAGCTTAGCGCCGGCCGGGGGTGCGTGGGAAAAACTGTTTTTT
CDR3aa: CASSLAPAGGAWEKLFF
abundance: .
len: 17
v_gene: TRBV7-2
d_gene: .
j_gene: TRBJ1-4

CDR3nt: TGCAGCGTCCAAGCGGGAGGGCGTTCTGGTGAGCAGTTCTTC
CDR3aa: CSVQAGGRSGEQFF
abundance: .
len: 14
v_gene: TRBV29-1
d_gene: TRBD2
j_gene: TRBJ2-1

CDR3nt: TGTGCCAGCAGTCCAGGGAACCCCGGGACTGAAGCTTTCTTT
CDR3aa: CASSPGNPGTEAFF
abundance: .
len: 14
v_gene: TRBV27
d_gene: .
j_gene: TRBJ1-1

CDR3nt: TGTGCCAGCAGTTACTCGTACGGGGACATGAACACTGAAGCTTTCTTT
CDR3aa: CASSYSYGDMNTEAFF
abundance: few
len: 16
v_gene: TRBV6-5
d_gene: .
j_gene: TRBJ1-1

CDR3nt: TGTGCCACCAGCAGAGGACTCACCTCCTACGAGCAGTACTTC
CDR3aa: CATSRGLTSYEQYF
abundance: .
len: 14
v_gene: TRBV15
d_gene: .
j_gene: TRBJ2-7

CDR3nt: TGTGCCAGCAGTTTACAGGGGCCGAACACCGGGGAGCTGTTTTTT
CDR3aa: CASSLQGPNTGELFF
abundance: .
len: 15
v_gene: TRBV2
d_gene: TRBD1
j_gene: TRBJ2-2

CDR3nt: TGTGCCAGCAGTGTAAAGGGGGTAGACTACGAGCAGTACTTC
CDR3aa: CASSVKGVDYEQYF
abundance: .
len: 14
v_gene: TRBV5-6
d_gene: .
j_gene: TRBJ2-7

CDR3nt: TGTGCCAGCTCACCTCGGACAGGGCCAGACGAGCAGTACTTC
CDR3aa: CASSPRTGPDEQYF
abundance: .
len: 14
v_gene: TRBV18
d_gene: TRBD1
j_gene: TRBJ2-7

CDR3nt: TGTGCCATCAGCTACGCAGGGGGGCAGAACTACGAGCAGTACTTC
CDR3aa: CAISYAGGQNYEQYF
abundance: .
len: 15
v_gene: TRBV10-3
d_gene: .
j_gene: TRBJ2-7

CDR3nt: TGCGCCAGCAGCCAAGAACAGGGGGCAACTAATGAAAAACTGTTTTTT
CDR3aa: CASSQEQGATNEKLFF
abundance: .
len: 16
v_gene: TRBV4-3
d_gene: TRBD1
j_gene: TRBJ1-4

CDR3nt: TGTGCCAGCAGGTTAGGAAGGGGTGACCAATATGGCTACACCTTC
CDR3aa: CASRLGRGDQYGYTF
abundance: once
len: 15
v_gene: TRBV7-6
d_gene: .
j_gene: TRBJ1-2